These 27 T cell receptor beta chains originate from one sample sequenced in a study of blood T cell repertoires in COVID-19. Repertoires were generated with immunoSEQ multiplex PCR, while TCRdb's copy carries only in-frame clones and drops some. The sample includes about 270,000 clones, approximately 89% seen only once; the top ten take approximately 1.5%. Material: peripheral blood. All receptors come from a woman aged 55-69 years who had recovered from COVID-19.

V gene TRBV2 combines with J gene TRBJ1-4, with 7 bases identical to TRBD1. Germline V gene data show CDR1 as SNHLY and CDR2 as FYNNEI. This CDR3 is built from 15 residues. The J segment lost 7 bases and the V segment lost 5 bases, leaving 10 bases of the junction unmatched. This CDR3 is CASSRQGGPREKLFF. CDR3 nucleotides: TGTGCCAGCAGTCGACAGGGCGGTCCGCGTGAAAAACTGTTTTTT.

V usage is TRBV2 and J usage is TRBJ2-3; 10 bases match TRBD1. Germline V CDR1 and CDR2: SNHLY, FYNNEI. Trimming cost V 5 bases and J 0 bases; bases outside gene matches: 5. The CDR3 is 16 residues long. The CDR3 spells CASSTGTGASTDTQYF. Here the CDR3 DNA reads TGTGCCAGCAGTACCGGGACAGGGGCTAGCACAGATACGCAGTATTTT.

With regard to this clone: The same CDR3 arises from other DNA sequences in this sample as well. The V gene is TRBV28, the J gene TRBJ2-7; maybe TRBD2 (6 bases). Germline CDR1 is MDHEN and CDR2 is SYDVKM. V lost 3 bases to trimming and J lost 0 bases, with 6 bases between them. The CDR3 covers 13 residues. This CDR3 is CASSLEGSYEQYF. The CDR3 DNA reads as TGTGCCAGCAGTTTGGAGGGCTCCTACGAGCAGTACTTC. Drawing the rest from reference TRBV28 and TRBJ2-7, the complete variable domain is DVKVTQSSRYLVKRTGEKVFLECVQDMDHENMFWYRQDPGLGLRLIYFSYDVKMKEKGDIPEGYSVSREKKERFSLILESASTNQTSMYLCASSLEGSYEQYFGPGTRLTVT.

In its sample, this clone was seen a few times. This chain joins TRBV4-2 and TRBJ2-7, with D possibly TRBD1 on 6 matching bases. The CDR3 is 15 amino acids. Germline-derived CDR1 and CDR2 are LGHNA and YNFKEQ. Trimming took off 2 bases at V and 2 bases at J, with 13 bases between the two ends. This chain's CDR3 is CASSQQGTGTYEQYF. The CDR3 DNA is TGTGCCAGCAGCCAACAGGGAACAGGGACCTACGAGCAGTACTTC.

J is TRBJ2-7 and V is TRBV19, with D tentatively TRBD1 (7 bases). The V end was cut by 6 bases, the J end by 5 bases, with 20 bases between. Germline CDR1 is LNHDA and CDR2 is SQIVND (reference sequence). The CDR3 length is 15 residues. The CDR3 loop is CASSGGQGGRDEQYF. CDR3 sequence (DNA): TGTGCCAGTAGCGGAGGTCAGGGGGGCCGAGACGAGCAGTACTTC. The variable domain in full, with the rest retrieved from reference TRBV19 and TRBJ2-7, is DGGITQSPKYLFRKEGQNVTLSCEQNLNHDAMYWYRQDPGQGLRLIYYSQIVNDFQKGDIAEGYSVSREKKESFPLTVTSAQKNPTAFYLCASSGGQGGRDEQYFGPGTRLTVT.

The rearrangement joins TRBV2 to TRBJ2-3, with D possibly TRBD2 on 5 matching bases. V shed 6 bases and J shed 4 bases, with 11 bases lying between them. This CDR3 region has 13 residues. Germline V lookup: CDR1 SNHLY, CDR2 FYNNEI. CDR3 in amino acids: CASRGSGPDTQYF. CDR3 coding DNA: TGTGCCAGCAGGGGGAGCGGCCCAGATACGCAGTATTTT.

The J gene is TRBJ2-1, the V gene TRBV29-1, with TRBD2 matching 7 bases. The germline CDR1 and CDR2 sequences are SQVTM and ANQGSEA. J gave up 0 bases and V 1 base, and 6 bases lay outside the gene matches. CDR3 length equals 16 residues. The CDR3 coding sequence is TGCAGCGTTGAAGTTGGTGGCGGGAGCTCCTACAATGAGCAGTTCTTC. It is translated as CSVEVGGGSSYNEQFF.

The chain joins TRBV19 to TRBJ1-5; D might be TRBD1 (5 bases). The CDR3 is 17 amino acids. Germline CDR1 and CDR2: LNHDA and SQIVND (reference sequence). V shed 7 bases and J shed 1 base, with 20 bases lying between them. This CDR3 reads CASTTHYDSDSNQPQHF. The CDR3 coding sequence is TGTGCCAGTACCACTCATTACGACAGTGACAGCAATCAGCCCCAGCATTTT.

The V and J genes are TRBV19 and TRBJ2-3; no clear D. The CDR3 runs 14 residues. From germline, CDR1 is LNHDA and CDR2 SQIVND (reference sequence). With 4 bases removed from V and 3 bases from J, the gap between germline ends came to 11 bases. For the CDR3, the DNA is TGTGCCAGTAGTACGAGCCTACGAACAGATACGCAGTATTTT. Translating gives CASSTSLRTDTQYF.

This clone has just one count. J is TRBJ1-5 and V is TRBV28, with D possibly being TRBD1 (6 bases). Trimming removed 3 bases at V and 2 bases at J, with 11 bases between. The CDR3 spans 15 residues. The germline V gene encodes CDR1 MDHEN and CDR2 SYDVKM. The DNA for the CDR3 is TGTGCCAGCAGTTTCCCTAGACAGGGCAATCAGCCCCAGCATTTT. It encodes CASSFPRQGNQPQHF.

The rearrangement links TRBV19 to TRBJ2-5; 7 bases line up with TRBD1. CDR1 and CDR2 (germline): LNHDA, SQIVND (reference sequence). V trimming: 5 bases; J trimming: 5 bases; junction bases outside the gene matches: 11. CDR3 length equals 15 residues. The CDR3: CASSSRQGYLETQYF. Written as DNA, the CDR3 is TGTGCCAGTAGTTCCCGACAGGGTTATTTGGAGACCCAGTACTTC.

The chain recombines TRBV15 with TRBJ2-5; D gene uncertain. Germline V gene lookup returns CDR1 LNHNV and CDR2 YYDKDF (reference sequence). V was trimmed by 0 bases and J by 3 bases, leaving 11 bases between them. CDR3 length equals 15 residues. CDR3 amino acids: CATSRDYSREETQYF. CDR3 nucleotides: TGTGCCACCAGCAGAGATTACTCCCGGGAAGAGACCCAGTACTTC. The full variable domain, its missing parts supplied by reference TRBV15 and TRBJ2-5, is DAMVIQNPRYQVTQFGKPVTLSCSQTLNHNVMYWYQQKSSQAPKLLFHYYDKDFNNEADTPDNFQSRRPNTSFCFLDIRSPGLGDTAMYLCATSRDYSREETQYFGPGTRLLVL.

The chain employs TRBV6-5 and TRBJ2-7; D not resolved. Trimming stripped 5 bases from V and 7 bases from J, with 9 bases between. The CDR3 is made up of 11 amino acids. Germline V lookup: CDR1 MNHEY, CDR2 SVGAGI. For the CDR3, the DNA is TGTGCCAGCAGTAGACACCTGGAGCAGTACTTC. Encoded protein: CASSRHLEQYF.

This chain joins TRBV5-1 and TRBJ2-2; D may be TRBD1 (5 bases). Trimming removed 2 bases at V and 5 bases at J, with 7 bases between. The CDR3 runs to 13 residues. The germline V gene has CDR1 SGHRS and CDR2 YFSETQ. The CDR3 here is CASSFTGTGELFF. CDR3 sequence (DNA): TGCGCCAGCAGCTTTACAGGAACCGGGGAGCTGTTTTTT.

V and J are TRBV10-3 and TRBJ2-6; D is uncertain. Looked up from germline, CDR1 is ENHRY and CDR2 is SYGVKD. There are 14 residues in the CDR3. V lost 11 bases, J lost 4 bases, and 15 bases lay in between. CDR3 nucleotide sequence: TGTGCCTCCGCGGCTCATGGGGGGGCCAACGTCCTGACTTTC. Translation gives CASAAHGGANVLTF.

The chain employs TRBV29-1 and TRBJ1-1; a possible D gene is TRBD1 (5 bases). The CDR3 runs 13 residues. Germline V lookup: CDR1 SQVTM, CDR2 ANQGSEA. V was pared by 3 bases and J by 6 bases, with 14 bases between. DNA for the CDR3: TGCAGCGTTGATGGGGCCGCGTGGTCTGAAGCTTTCTTT. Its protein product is CSVDGAAWSEAFF.

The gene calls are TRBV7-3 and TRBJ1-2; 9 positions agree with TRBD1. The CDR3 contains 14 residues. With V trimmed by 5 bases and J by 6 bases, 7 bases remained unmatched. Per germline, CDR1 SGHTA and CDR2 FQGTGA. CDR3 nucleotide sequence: TGTGCCAGCAGCCAGGGTACAGGGGGCAATGGCTACACCTTC. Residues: CASSQGTGGNGYTF.

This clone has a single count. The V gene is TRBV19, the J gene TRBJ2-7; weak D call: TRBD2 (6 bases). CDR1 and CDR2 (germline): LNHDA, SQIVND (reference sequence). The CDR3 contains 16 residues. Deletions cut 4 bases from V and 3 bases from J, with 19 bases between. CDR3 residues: CASSSNMREAGYEQYF. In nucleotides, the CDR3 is TGTGCCAGTAGTAGTAATATGAGGGAGGCTGGCTACGAGCAGTACTTC.

For the CDR3, the DNA is TGTGCCAGCAGCACCAGGGATGACACCATATATTTT. Its protein is CASSTRDDTIYF. V gene TRBV5-4 combines with J gene TRBJ1-3, with D maybe TRBD1 (5 bases). The ends were cut back, 4 bases at V and 8 bases at J, with 10 bases in the middle. Per germline, CDR1 SGHNT and CDR2 YYREEE (reference sequence). The CDR3 runs 12 residues.

Here the CDR3 reads CASSLADGGKLFF. DNA of the CDR3: TGTGCCAGCAGCTTAGCGGACGGGGGAAAACTGTTTTTT. The rearrangement joins TRBV7-2 to TRBJ1-4, with D perhaps TRBD1 (5 bases). Germline V CDR1 and CDR2: SGHTA, FQGNSA. The V end lost 0 bases, the J end lost 10 bases, and 9 bases lay between the germline ends. The CDR3 extends over 13 amino acids.

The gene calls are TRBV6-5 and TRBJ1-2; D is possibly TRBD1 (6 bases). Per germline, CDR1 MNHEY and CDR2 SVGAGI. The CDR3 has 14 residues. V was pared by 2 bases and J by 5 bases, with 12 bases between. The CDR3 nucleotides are TGTGCCAGCAGTTACGACAGGTTCCCTTATGGCTACACCTTC. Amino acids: CASSYDRFPYGYTF.

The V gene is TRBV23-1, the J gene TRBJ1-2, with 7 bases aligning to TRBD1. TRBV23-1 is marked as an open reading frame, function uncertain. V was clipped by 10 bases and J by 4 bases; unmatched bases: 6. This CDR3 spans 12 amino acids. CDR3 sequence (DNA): TGCGCCATTCCGGGACAGAGCTATGGCTACACCTTC. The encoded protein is CAIPGQSYGYTF.

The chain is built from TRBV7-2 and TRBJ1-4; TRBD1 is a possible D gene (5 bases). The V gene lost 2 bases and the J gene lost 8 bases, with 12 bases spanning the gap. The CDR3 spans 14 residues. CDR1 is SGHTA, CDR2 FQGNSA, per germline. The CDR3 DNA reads TGTGCCAGCAGCTTAATGGCAGGGTCGGAAAAACTGTTTTTT. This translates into CASSLMAGSEKLFF. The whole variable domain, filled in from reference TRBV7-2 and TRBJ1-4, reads GAGVSQSPSNKVTEKGKDVELRCDPISGHTALYWYRQSLGQGLEFLIYFQGNSAPDKSGLPSDRFSAERTGGSVSTLTIQRTQQEDSAVYLCASSLMAGSEKLFFGSGTQLSVL.

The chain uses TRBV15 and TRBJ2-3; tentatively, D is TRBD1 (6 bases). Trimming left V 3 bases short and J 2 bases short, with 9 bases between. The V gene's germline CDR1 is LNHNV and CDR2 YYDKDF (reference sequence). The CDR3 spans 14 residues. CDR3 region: CATSRTGPTDTQYF. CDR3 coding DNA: TGTGCCACCAGCAGGACAGGCCCCACAGATACGCAGTATTTT.

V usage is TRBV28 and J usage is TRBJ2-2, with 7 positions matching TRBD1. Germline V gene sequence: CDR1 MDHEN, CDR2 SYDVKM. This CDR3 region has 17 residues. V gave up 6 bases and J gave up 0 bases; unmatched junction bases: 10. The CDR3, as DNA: TGTGCCAGCAGCTTACTTGGACAGGCCGCGAACACCGGGGAGCTGTTTTTT. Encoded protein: CASSLLGQAANTGELFF.

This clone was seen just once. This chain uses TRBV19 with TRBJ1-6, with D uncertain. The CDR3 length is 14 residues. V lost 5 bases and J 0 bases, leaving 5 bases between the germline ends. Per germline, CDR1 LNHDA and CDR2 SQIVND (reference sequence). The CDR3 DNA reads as TGTGCCAGTAGTGAGAGCTCCTATAATTCACCCCTCCACTTT. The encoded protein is CASSESSYNSPLHF.

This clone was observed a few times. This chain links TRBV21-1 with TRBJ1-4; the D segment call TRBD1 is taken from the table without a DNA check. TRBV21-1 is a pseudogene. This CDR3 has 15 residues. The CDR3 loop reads CATTNKGTDDEKLFF. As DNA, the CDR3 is TGTGCCACCACAAACAAAGGGACAGACGATGAAAAACTGTTTTTT.